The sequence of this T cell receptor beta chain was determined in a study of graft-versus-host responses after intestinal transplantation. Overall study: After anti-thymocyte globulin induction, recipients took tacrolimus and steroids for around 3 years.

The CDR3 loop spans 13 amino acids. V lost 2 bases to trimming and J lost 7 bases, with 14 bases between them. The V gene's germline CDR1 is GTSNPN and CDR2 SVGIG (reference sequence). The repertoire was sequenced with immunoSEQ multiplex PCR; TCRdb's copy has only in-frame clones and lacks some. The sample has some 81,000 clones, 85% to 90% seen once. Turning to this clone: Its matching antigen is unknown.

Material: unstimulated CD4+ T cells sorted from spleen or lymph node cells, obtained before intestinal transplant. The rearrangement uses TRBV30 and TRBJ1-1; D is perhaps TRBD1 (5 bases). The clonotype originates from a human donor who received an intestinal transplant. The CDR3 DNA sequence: TGTGCCTGGAGTATGGGGGGGACGATTGAAGCTTTCTTT. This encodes CAWSMGGTIEAFF.